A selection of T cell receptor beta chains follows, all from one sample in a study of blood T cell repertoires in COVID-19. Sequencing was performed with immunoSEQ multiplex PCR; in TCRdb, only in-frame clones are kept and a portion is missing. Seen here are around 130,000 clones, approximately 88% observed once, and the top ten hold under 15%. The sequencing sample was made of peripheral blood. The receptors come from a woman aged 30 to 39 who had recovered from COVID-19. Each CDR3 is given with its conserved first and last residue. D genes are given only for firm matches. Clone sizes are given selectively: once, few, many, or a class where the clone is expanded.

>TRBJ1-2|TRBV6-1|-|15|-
TGTGCCAGCAGTGATGGGGGGGCATTAAACTATGGCTACACCTTC
CASSDGGALNYGYTF
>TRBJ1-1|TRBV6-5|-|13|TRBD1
TGTGCCAGCAGTTACCCAGGGGGCACTGAAGCTTTCTTT
CASSYPGGTEAFF
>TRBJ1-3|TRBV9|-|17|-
TGTGCCAGCAGCGCCCGGGAGGGTAGTGTCTCTGGAAACACCATATATTTT
CASSAREGSVSGNTIYF
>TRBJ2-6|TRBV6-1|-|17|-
TGTGCCAGCAGTGAAGAGACGGCACATCTTAGCGCCAACGTCCTGACTTTC
CASSEETAHLSANVLTF
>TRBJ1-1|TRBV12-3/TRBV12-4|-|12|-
TGTGCCAGCACCCTCCGGGGGTTTGAAGCTTTCTTT
CASTLRGFEAFF
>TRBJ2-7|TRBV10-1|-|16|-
TGCGCCAGCAGTGAGTCCCCGTTTGGAGCGCGAGGGGAGCAGTACTTC
CASSESPFGARGEQYF
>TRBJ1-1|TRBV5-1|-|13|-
TGCGCCAGCAGCCAGCGTTTGAACACTGAAGCTTTCTTT
CASSQRLNTEAFF
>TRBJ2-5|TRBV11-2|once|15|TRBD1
TGTGCCAGCAGCTTAGATACAGGGGTCCAAGAGACCCAGTACTTC
CASSLDTGVQETQYF
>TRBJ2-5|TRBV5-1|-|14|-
TGCGCCAGCAGCTTAAGCGGAGTCCAAGAGACCCAGTACTTC
CASSLSGVQETQYF
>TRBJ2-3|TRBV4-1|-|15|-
TGCGCCAGCAGCCAGGTGGGAGCTAGCACAGATACGCAGTATTTT
CASSQVGASTDTQYF
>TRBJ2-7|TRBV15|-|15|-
TGTGCCACCAGCCCACGGGGGAGCCTCTCCTACGAGCAGTACTTC
CATSPRGSLSYEQYF
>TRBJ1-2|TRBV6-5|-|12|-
TGTGCCAGCACGACGCCAGGCTATGGCTACACCTTC
CASTTPGYGYTF
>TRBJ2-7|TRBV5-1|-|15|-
TGCGCCAGCAGCTTGGGGACAGCCGACTCCTACGAGCAGTACTTC
CASSLGTADSYEQYF
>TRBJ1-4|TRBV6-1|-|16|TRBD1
TGTGCCAGCAGTGAAGATTCCGGGACAGCTAATGAAAAACTGTTTTTT
CASSEDSGTANEKLFF
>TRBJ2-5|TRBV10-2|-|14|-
TGCGCCAGCAGTGCGGGCAGGGTTGAAGAGACCCAGTACTTC
CASSAGRVEETQYF
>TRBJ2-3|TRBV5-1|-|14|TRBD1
TGCGCCAGCAGCGTCTACAGGGGGAGCGATACGCAGTATTTT
CASSVYRGSDTQYF
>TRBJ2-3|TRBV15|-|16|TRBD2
TGTGCCACCAGCAGAGATGGGCTAGCGGGCACAGATACGCAGTATTTT
CATSRDGLAGTDTQYF
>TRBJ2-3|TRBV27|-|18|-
TGTGCCAGCAGTCCCCGCCCCCGGACGGGGATCAGCACAGATACGCAGTATTTT
CASSPRPRTGISTDTQYF
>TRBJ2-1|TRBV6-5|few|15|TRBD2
TGTGCCAGCAGGGCTTGGACTAGCTCCTACAATGAGCAGTTCTTC
CASRAWTSSYNEQFF
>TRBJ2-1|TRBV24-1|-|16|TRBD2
TGTGCCACCAGTGACGCTACCGGGACTAGCGCTCAGAGGCAGTTCTTC
CATSDATGTSAQRQFF
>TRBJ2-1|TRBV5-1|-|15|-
TGCGCCAGCAGCTTGGCCCGGAGCTCCTACAATGAGCAGTTCTTC
CASSLARSSYNEQFF
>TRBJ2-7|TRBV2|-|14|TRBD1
TGTGCCAGCAACGACCGGGACAGGGGCCACGAGCAGTACTTC
CASNDRDRGHEQYF
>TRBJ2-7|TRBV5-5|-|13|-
TGTGCCAGCACCGACAGCCTCTCCTACGAGCAGTACTTC
CASTDSLSYEQYF
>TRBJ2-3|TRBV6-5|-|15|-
TGTGCCAGCAGACCGACAGCGTTGGACACAGATACGCAGTATTTT
CASRPTALDTDTQYF
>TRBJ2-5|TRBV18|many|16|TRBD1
TGTGCCAGCTCACCACCGGACAGGGTTGTCCAAGAGACCCAGTACTTC
CASSPPDRVVQETQYF
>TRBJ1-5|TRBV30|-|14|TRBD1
TGTGCCTGGACAGGGGGTAATAGCAATCAGCCCCAGCATTTT
CAWTGGNSNQPQHF
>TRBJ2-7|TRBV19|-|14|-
TGTGCCAGTAGTATTTCAGGACAGACCTACGAGCAGTACTTC
CASSISGQTYEQYF
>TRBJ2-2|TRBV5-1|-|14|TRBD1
TGCGCCAGCAGCCCCCGGGACAGGGTCAGGGAGCTGTTTTTT
CASSPRDRVRELFF
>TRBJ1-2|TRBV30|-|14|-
TGTGCCTGGAGTGTAGGTGGGGGGGGAGGCGGCTACACCTTC
CAWSVGGGGGGYTF
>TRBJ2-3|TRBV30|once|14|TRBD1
TGTGCCTGGAGTCCCGGGACAGGCACAGATACGCAGTATTTT
CAWSPGTGTDTQYF
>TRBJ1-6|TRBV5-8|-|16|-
TGTGCCAGCAGCTTAGGGGCAGCCACCAATAATTCACCCCTCCACTTT
CASSLGAATNNSPLHF
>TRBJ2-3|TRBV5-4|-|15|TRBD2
TGTGCCAGCAGCTTTCCGGGGGGGCTCACAGATACGCAGTATTTT
CASSFPGGLTDTQYF
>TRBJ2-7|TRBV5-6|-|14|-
TGTGCCAGCAGCTTGGTAGGGGATCTCATCGAGCAGTACTTC
CASSLVGDLIEQYF